Listed below are T cell receptor beta chains from one sample, sequenced in a study of T cells in Graves' hyperthyroidism and ophthalmopathy. From the multiplex PCR reads, TCRdb called clonotypes with MiXCR, one entry per CDR3 protein. The table lists around 190,000 distinct CDR3 sequences, about a sixth of them singletons. Source material: blood. The source is a woman in her forties or fifties with Graves' hyperthyroidism. Each CDR3 is given with its conserved first and last residue. A D gene is named only where the DNA matches it firmly. A row's size may be missing; if present it is once, few, many or a size class.

-,TRBV12-3/TRBV12-4,-,TRBJ1-6,TGTGCCAGCAGTTTGGCTACCCCCCCGAATTCACCCCTCCACTTT,CASSLATPPNSPLHF
many,TRBV7-9,-,TRBJ1-1,TGTGCCAGCAGCGCCGATGACACTGAAGCTTTCTTT,CASSADDTEAFF
many,TRBV7-9,-,TRBJ1-1,TGTGCCAGCAGCGCACTCGCGGGGGGGAACACTGAAGCTTTCTTT,CASSALAGGNTEAFF
many,TRBV20-1,-,TRBJ2-5,TGCAGTGCTAGATACAAGAAGACCCAGTACTTC,CSARYKKTQYF
many,TRBV20-1,-,TRBJ2-1,TGCAGTGCTAGAAGGGCAGGGGGGCCCAATGAGCAGTTCTTC,CSARRAGGPNEQFF
-,TRBV29-1,TRBD2,TRBJ2-7,TGCAGCGTTGAGGGACTAGAGGAAAGTAGGGAGCAGTACTTC,CSVEGLEESREQYF
few,TRBV29-1,TRBD1,TRBJ2-7,TGCAGCGTTGAAGGGACAGGGGCCCCCTCCTACGAGCAGTACTTC,CSVEGTGAPSYEQYF
few,TRBV5-1,-,TRBJ2-1,TGCGCCAGCAGCCGAGCCGTAACCGGCGACAATGAGCAGTTCTTC,CASSRAVTGDNEQFF
many,TRBV7-2,TRBD2,TRBJ2-3,TGTGCCAGCAGCTTGACTAGCGGGACCACAGATACGCAGTATTTT,CASSLTSGTTDTQYF
many,TRBV6-4,-,TRBJ2-7,TGTGCCAGCAGTGCCAGGCTAGCCATAAACTCCTACGAGCAGTACTTC,CASSARLAINSYEQYF
-,TRBV3-1,-,TRBJ2-1,TGTGCCAGCAGCCAAAGGCAGGGATACAATGAGCAGTTCTTC,CASSQRQGYNEQFF
few,TRBV5-4,-,TRBJ1-2,TGTGCCAGCAGCCAGGACGCGGGGGGCTATGGCTACACCTTC,CASSQDAGGYGYTF
many,TRBV12-3/TRBV12-4,-,TRBJ2-7,TGTGCCAGCAGGCAGTCTCTAGGGGCCCAGGGCGAGCAGTACTTC,CASRQSLGAQGEQYF
few,TRBV10-3,TRBD1,TRBJ1-2,TGTGCCACCAGACAGGGGGAGAGCGGCTACACCTTC,CATRQGESGYTF
few,TRBV18,-,TRBJ2-1,TGTGCCAGCTCACGGTGGGGCGCGTACGAGCAGTTCTTC,CASSRWGAYEQFF
-,TRBV12-3/TRBV12-4,-,TRBJ1-1,TGTGCCAGCAGTTTAACGTTCTTT,CASSLTFF